This TCR beta chain was found in a study of T-cell reconstitution after alpha-beta-depleted transplantation in children. This CDR3 has 12 residues. CDR1 MNHNS and CDR2 SASEGT come from the germline V gene. V lost 11 bases, J lost 5 bases, and 14 bases lay in between. This clonotype was seen a few times. Unique molecular identifiers tagged the TCRbeta library. Via MiXCR, TCRdb re-called the PCR reads, giving one row per CDR3 protein. The data hold hundreds of thousands of distinct CDR3 sequences, with around 13% observed a single time. This TCR derives from a girl aged 2 to 9 with congenital amegakaryocytic thrombocytopenia, due to receive a stem cell transplant. Material: PBMCs, obtained before TCRalphabeta/CD19-depleted stem cell transplant. V and J are TRBV6-1 and TRBJ2-3; D might be TRBD1 (5 bases). This CDR3 reads CASGTGRDTQYF. In nucleotides, the CDR3 is TGTGCCTCCGGCACAGGACGAGATACGCAGTATTTT.